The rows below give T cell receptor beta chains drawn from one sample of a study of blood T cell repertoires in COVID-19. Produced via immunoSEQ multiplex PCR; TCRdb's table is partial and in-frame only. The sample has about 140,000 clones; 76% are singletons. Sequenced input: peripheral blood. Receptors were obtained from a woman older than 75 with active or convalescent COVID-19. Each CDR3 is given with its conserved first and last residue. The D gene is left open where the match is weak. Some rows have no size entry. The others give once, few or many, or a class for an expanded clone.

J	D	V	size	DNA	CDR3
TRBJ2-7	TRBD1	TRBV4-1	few	TGCGCCAGCAGCCAAGATGAACAGGGGGCGAGGGAGCAGTACTTC	CASSQDEQGAREQYF
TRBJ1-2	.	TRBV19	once	TGTGCCAGTAGCTTAACAGGGCCTCCCTATGGCTACACCTTC	CASSLTGPPYGYTF
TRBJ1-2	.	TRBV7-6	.	TGTGCCAGCAGCCTCCAGGGGACCGGGGGCTACACCTTC	CASSLQGTGGYTF
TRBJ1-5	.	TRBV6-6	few	TGTGCCAGCAGCAGGACAGCTAATCAGCCCCAGCATTTT	CASSRTANQPQHF
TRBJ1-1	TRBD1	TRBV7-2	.	TGTGCCAGCAGCTTAGAGGTGACAGGGAGGACTGAAGCTTTCTTT	CASSLEVTGRTEAFF
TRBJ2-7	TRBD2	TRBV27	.	TGTGCCAGCAGTGACCGCGAGGGACTAGCCTACGAGCAGTACTTC	CASSDREGLAYEQYF
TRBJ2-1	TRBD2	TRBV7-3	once	TGTGCCAGCAGCTTATTTAGCGGGGGGGCTTCTGAGCAGTTCTTC	CASSLFSGGASEQFF
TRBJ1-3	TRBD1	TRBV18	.	TGTGCCAGCTCACCACGGACAGGCGACGGAAACACCATATATTTT	CASSPRTGDGNTIYF
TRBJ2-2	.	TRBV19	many	TGTGCCAGTAGGACACAGGGGAACACCGGGGAGCTGTTTTTT	CASRTQGNTGELFF
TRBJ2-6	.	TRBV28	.	TGTGCCACCAAAGTGAGCTCTGGGGCCAACGTCCTGACTTTC	CATKVSSGANVLTF
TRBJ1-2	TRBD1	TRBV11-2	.	TGTGCCAGCAGCCCGCGGGACAGGGGGCAGTTAGTCGGCTACACCTTC	CASSPRDRGQLVGYTF
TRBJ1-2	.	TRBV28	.	TGTGCCAGCAGTTTATCCCCTGGCCTGAGAGTAGGGGATGGCTACACCTTC	CASSLSPGLRVGDGYTF
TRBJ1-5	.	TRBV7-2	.	TGTGCCAGCAGCTTGCAGGGCCCCCAGCATTTT	CASSLQGPQHF
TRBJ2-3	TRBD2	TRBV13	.	TGTGCCAGCAGCCCCAAGGGACTAGAAAGTGCAGATACGCAGTATTTT	CASSPKGLESADTQYF
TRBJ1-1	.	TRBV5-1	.	TGCGCCAGCCGACCGACAGTGAACACTGAAGCTTTCTTT	CASRPTVNTEAFF
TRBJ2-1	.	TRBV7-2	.	TGTGCCAGCAGCAGTAGGTACCAGGGCAATGAGCAGTTCTTC	CASSSRYQGNEQFF
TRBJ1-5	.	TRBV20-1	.	TGCAGTGCTAGTACAGGGTATAGCAATCAGCCCCAGCATTTT	CSASTGYSNQPQHF
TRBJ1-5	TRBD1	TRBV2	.	TGTGCCAGCAGTGTTTTGGACAGGGATCTCGCTCAGCCCCAGCATTTT	CASSVLDRDLAQPQHF
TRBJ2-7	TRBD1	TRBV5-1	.	TGCGCCAGCAGCTTTGGACAGGGGAGAGTGGAGCAGTACTTC	CASSFGQGRVEQYF
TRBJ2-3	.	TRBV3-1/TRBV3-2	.	TGTGCCAGCAGCGCCTCAAATAGGGGAGATACGCAGTATTTT	CASSASNRGDTQYF
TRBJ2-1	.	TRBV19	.	TGTGCCAGTAGTCCCCCCGACAGCTACAATGAGCAGTTCTTC	CASSPPDSYNEQFF
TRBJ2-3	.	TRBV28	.	TGTGCCAGCAGCTATACTGCCCCGTCAGATACGCAGTATTTT	CASSYTAPSDTQYF
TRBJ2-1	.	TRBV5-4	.	TGTGCCAGCAGCTTGGAGAGGAGATCGAATGAGCAGTTCTTC	CASSLERRSNEQFF
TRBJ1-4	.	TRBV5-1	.	TGCGCCAGCAGCTCACAAACACCGTCAACTAATGAAAAACTGTTTTTT	CASSSQTPSTNEKLFF
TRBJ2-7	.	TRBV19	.	TGTGCCAGTAGTATAGAAAGTACAGGGAGAGACGAGCAGTACTTC	CASSIESTGRDEQYF
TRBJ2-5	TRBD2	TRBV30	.	TGTGCCTCCATCGGGAGGGAAGGTAGGACCCAGTACTTC	CASIGREGRTQYF
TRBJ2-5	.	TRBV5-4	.	TGTGCCAGCAGCTTTTGGGACATTCAAGAGACCCAGTACTTC	CASSFWDIQETQYF
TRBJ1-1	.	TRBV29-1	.	TGCAGCGTTGTCGGTCGTGGAGGGCGGGCGAGCACTGAAGCTTTCTTT	CSVVGRGGRASTEAFF
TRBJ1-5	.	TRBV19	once	TGTGCCAGTACTTTGACAGCACCCAATCAGCCCCAGCATTTT	CASTLTAPNQPQHF
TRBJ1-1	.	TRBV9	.	TGTGCCAGCAGCGTAGCGACAGGTTACACTGAAGCTTTCTTT	CASSVATGYTEAFF
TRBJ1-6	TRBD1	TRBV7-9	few	TGTGCCAGCAGCTCCCCCCGACAGGGAAATTATAATTCACCCCTCCACTTT	CASSSPRQGNYNSPLHF
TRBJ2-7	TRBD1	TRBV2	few	TGTGCCAGCAGTGGGTCCCGGGACAGGGGGCGCGGGTACGAGCAGTACTTC	CASSGSRDRGRGYEQYF
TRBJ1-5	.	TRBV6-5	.	TGTGCCAGCGGGGCGGTCAGCAATCAGCCCCAGCATTTT	CASGAVSNQPQHF
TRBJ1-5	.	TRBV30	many	TGTGCCTGGAGCAATTTTCGGGGGGCCGGCAATCAGCCCCAGCATTTT	CAWSNFRGAGNQPQHF
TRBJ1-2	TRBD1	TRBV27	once	TGTGCCAGCAGTGTGACCGGGACAGGGGGCGCGGGTGGCTACACCTTC	CASSVTGTGGAGGYTF
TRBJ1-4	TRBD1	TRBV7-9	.	TGTGCCAGCAGCCTCACAGGGGCGAGTGAAAAACTGTTTTTT	CASSLTGASEKLFF
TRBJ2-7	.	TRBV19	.	TGTGCCAGTAGTATAGGCCCTTTGGCGGGGAACTCCTACGAGCAGTACTTC	CASSIGPLAGNSYEQYF
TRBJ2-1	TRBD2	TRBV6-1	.	TGTGCCAGCAGTGAAGAGGTAGCGGGGGGGCGAAATGAGCAGTTCTTC	CASSEEVAGGRNEQFF
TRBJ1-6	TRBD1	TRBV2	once	TGTGCCAGCAGCCGGGACAGGGAAGATTCACCCCTCCACTTT	CASSRDREDSPLHF
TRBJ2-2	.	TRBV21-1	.	TGTGCCAGCAGCAAAGCCGCAGATGGAGGGGACACCGGGGAGCTGTTTTTT	CASSKAADGGDTGELFF